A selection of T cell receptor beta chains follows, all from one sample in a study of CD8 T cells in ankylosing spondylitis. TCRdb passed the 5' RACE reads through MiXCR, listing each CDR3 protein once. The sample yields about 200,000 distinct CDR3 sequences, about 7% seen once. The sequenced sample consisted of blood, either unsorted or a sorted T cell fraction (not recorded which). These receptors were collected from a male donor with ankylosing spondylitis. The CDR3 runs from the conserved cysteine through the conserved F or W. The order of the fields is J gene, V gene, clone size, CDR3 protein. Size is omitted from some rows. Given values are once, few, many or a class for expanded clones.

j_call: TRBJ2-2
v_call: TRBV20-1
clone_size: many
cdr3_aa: CSARDIGVAGELFF

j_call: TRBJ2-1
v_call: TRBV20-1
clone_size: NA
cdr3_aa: CSAKNLAGGSSSYNEQFF

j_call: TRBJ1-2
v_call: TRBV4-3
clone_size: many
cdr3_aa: CASSQGRRGYTF

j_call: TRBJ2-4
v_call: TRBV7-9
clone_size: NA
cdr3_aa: CASSYHRDSNKNIQYF

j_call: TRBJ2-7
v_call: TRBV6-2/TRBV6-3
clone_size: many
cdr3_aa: CASSPRGTVAAYEQYF

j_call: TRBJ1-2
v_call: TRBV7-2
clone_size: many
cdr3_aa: CASSFRTARGYTF

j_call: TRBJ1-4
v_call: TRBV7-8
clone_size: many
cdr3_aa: CASSLVFTLGNIHPEKLFF

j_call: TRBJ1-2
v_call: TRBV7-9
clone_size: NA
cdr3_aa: CASSLSYLGTDNRGYTF

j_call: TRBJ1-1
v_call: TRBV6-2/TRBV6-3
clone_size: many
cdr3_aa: CASSVWITSEAFF

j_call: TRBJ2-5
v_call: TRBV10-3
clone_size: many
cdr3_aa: CAISGWDSGETQYF

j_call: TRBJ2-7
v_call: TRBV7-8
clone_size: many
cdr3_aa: CASSLGLAAYEQYF

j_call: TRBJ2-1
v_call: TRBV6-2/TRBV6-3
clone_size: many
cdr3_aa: CASSYGAYNEQFF

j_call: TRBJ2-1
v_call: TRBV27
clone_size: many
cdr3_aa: CASIAGREQFF

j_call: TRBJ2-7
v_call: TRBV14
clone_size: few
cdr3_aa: CASSQVAGPAVEQYF

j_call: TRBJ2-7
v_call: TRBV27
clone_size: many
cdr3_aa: CASSRAPGQGTYEQYF

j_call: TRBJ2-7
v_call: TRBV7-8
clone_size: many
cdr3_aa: CASSSSRREKPYEQYF

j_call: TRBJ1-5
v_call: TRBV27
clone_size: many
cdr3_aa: CASSIGTGNQPQHF

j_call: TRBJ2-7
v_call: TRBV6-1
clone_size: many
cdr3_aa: CASSEASGTHEQYF

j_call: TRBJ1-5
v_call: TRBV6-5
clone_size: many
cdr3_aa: CASSYSNREGRNQPQHF

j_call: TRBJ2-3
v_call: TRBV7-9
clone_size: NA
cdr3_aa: CASSPRAESDTQYF

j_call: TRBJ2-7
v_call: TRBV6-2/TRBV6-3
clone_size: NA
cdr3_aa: CASSYTRRHEQYF

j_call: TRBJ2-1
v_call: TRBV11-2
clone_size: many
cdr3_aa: CASSQRYNEQFF

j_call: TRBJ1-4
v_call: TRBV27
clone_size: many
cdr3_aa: CASSSRTLPTEKLFF

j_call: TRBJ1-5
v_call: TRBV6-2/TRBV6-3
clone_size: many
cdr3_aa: CASSPDSVNQPQHF

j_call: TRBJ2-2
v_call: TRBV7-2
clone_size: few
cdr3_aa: CASSLVAGEITGELFF

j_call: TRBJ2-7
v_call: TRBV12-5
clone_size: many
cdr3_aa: CASAPGTSGYEQYF

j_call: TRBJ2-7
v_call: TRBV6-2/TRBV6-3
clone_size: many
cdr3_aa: CASSRTILSEQYF

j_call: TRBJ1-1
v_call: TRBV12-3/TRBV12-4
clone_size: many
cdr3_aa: CASSLLANTEAFF

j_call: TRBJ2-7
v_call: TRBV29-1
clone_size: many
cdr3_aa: CSAWDSYEQYF

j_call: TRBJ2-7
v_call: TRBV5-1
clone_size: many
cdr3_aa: CASSLPGLEGREQYF

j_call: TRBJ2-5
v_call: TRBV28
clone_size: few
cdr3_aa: CASSPTGGGYQETQYF

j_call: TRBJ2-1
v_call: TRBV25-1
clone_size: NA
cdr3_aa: CASSELRGDEQFF

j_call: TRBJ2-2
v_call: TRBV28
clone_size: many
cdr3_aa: CASSLIGDTGELFF

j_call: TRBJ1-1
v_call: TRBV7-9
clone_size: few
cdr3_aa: CASSLEGRVTEAFF

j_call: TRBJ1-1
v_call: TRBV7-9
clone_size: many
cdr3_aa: CASSLAGTDEAFF

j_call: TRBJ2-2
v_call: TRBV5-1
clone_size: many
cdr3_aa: CASSLSGPDTGELFF

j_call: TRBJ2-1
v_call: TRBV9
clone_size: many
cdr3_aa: CASGRDNEQFF

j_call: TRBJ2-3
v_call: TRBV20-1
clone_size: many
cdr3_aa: CSAGRRTSELRDTQYF

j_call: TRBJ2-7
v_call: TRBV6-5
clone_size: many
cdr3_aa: CASSRDFYEQYF

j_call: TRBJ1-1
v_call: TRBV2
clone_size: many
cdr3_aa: CASSEVGGSFTEAFF

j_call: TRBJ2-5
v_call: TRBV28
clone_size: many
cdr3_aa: CASSNHRAREETQYF

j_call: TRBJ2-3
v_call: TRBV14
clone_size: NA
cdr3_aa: CASSQVLWEAEDTQYF

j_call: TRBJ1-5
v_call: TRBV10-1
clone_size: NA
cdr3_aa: CVSSHRERNQPQHF

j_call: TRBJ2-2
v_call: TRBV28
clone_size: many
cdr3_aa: CASSLRGGGTGELFF

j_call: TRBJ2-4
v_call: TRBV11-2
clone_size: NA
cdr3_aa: CASSLQAASKNIQYF

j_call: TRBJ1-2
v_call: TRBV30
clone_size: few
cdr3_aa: CAWGFQGYTF